These T cell receptor beta chains were read from a single sample in a study of blood T cell repertoires in COVID-19. Data came from immunoSEQ multiplex PCR; TCRdb stores just in-frame clones and leaves some out. Seen here are 240,000 or so clones, about 80% observed once, and the top ten hold over 7.5%. Source material: peripheral blood. These TCRs come from a woman of 80 years or more with acute or convalescent COVID-19. The CDR3 runs from the conserved cysteine through the conserved F or W. Fields, in order: clone size, V gene, J gene, D gene, CDR3 protein, CDR3 DNA. A D gene is named only where the DNA matches it firmly. Clone size is stated in some rows and not others, as once, few, many or a class when expanded.

clone_size: -
v_call: TRBV2
j_call: TRBJ1-1
d_call: -
cdr3_aa: CASRESTEAFF
cdr3_nt: TGTGCCAGCCGGGAGAGCACTGAAGCTTTCTTT

clone_size: -
v_call: TRBV25-1
j_call: TRBJ1-1
d_call: -
cdr3_aa: CASSLTGTNTEAFF
cdr3_nt: TGTGCCAGCAGCTTGACAGGAACGAACACTGAAGCTTTCTTT

clone_size: -
v_call: TRBV2
j_call: TRBJ2-2
d_call: TRBD2
cdr3_aa: CASRALAGGNTGELFF
cdr3_nt: TGTGCCAGCAGGGCACTAGCGGGGGGGAACACCGGGGAGCTGTTTTTT

clone_size: -
v_call: TRBV4-2
j_call: TRBJ1-2
d_call: -
cdr3_aa: CASSQEAGNSYGYTF
cdr3_nt: TGTGCCAGCAGCCAAGAGGCAGGGAATAGCTATGGCTACACCTTC

clone_size: -
v_call: TRBV2
j_call: TRBJ1-2
d_call: TRBD1
cdr3_aa: CASRGQGSYGYTF
cdr3_nt: TGTGCCAGCAGAGGACAGGGTAGTTATGGCTACACCTTC

clone_size: -
v_call: TRBV28
j_call: TRBJ1-2
d_call: -
cdr3_aa: CASSTRGAPGGGYTF
cdr3_nt: TGTGCCAGCAGTACGCGAGGGGCTCCGGGGGGTGGCTACACCTTC

clone_size: -
v_call: TRBV3-1/TRBV3-2
j_call: TRBJ2-7
d_call: -
cdr3_aa: CASSAINEQYF
cdr3_nt: TGTGCCAGCAGCGCGATTAACGAGCAGTACTTC

clone_size: -
v_call: TRBV29-1
j_call: TRBJ1-2
d_call: -
cdr3_aa: CSASREGYGYTF
cdr3_nt: TGCAGCGCCAGCAGGGAGGGCTATGGCTACACCTTC

clone_size: -
v_call: TRBV12-3/TRBV12-4
j_call: TRBJ1-2
d_call: -
cdr3_aa: CASSLGGVYGYTF
cdr3_nt: TGTGCCAGCAGCCTGGGAGGGGTCTATGGCTACACCTTC

clone_size: -
v_call: TRBV9
j_call: TRBJ2-1
d_call: -
cdr3_aa: CASSVGRGDYNEQFF
cdr3_nt: TGTGCCAGCAGCGTAGGCAGAGGCGACTACAATGAGCAGTTCTTC

clone_size: -
v_call: TRBV7-2
j_call: TRBJ1-2
d_call: -
cdr3_aa: CASSLVHGGAGLLGSGYTF
cdr3_nt: TGTGCCAGCAGCTTAGTTCACGGGGGGGCGGGACTCCTTGGATCGGGCTACACCTTC

clone_size: -
v_call: TRBV6-1
j_call: TRBJ2-5
d_call: -
cdr3_aa: CASSELETQYF
cdr3_nt: TGTGCCAGCAGTGAACTCGAGACCCAGTACTTC

clone_size: -
v_call: TRBV30
j_call: TRBJ2-3
d_call: -
cdr3_aa: CAWRTGKLTDTQYF
cdr3_nt: TGTGCCTGGAGAACAGGGAAATTAACAGATACGCAGTATTTT

clone_size: -
v_call: TRBV19
j_call: TRBJ2-2
d_call: TRBD2
cdr3_aa: CASSTGLATGELFF
cdr3_nt: TGTGCCAGTAGTACCGGACTAGCGACCGGGGAGCTGTTTTTT

clone_size: -
v_call: TRBV5-1
j_call: TRBJ1-1
d_call: TRBD1
cdr3_aa: CASSFLQGTVTEAFF
cdr3_nt: TGCGCCAGCAGCTTTTTACAGGGGACGGTTACTGAAGCTTTCTTT

clone_size: -
v_call: TRBV5-1
j_call: TRBJ2-5
d_call: -
cdr3_aa: CASSSLTGMETQYF
cdr3_nt: TGCGCCAGCAGTTCCCTAACCGGGATGGAGACCCAGTACTTC

clone_size: few
v_call: TRBV27
j_call: TRBJ2-2
d_call: TRBD2
cdr3_aa: CASSLRAGTNGGTGELFF
cdr3_nt: TGTGCCAGCAGTTTACGGGCGGGGACTAACGGAGGCACCGGGGAGCTGTTTTTT

clone_size: -
v_call: TRBV5-4
j_call: TRBJ2-7
d_call: TRBD1
cdr3_aa: CASSSRDRASYEQYF
cdr3_nt: TGTGCCAGCAGCTCCCGGGACAGGGCCTCCTACGAGCAGTACTTC

clone_size: -
v_call: TRBV7-2
j_call: TRBJ2-3
d_call: -
cdr3_aa: CASSLVDRFTDTQYF
cdr3_nt: TGTGCCAGCAGCTTAGTAGACAGATTCACAGATACGCAGTATTTT

clone_size: -
v_call: TRBV5-1
j_call: TRBJ1-4
d_call: -
cdr3_aa: CASSLGGATNEKLFF
cdr3_nt: TGCGCCAGCAGCTTGGGGGGAGCAACTAATGAAAAACTGTTTTTT

clone_size: -
v_call: TRBV9
j_call: TRBJ2-2
d_call: -
cdr3_aa: CASSVRGGANTGELFF
cdr3_nt: TGTGCCAGCAGCGTACGAGGCGGTGCGAACACCGGGGAGCTGTTTTTT

clone_size: -
v_call: TRBV27
j_call: TRBJ2-7
d_call: TRBD1
cdr3_aa: CASSPGQGPYEQYF
cdr3_nt: TGTGCCAGCAGTCCGGGACAGGGTCCCTACGAGCAGTACTTC

clone_size: -
v_call: TRBV4-1
j_call: TRBJ1-1
d_call: TRBD1
cdr3_aa: CASSRRTGGMYGAFF
cdr3_nt: TGCGCCAGCAGCCGCCGGACAGGAGGGATGTATGGAGCTTTCTTT

clone_size: -
v_call: TRBV5-6
j_call: TRBJ1-2
d_call: TRBD1
cdr3_aa: CASNVRDRGPVGYTF
cdr3_nt: TGTGCCAGCAACGTACGTGACAGGGGGCCGGTTGGCTACACCTTC

clone_size: -
v_call: TRBV4-1
j_call: TRBJ1-1
d_call: -
cdr3_aa: CASSQLAKQGITEAFF
cdr3_nt: TGCGCCAGCAGCCAACTCGCCAAGCAGGGGATCACTGAAGCTTTCTTT

clone_size: -
v_call: TRBV5-5
j_call: TRBJ2-7
d_call: TRBD1
cdr3_aa: CASSMTGPYEQYF
cdr3_nt: TGTGCCAGCAGCATGACAGGGCCCTACGAGCAGTACTTC

clone_size: -
v_call: TRBV10-3
j_call: TRBJ1-6
d_call: TRBD1
cdr3_aa: CAISTDRPTNSPLHF
cdr3_nt: TGTGCCATCAGCACGGACAGGCCTACAAATTCACCCCTCCACTTT

clone_size: -
v_call: TRBV6-1
j_call: TRBJ2-7
d_call: TRBD2
cdr3_aa: CASSDMAAGGYEQYF
cdr3_nt: TGTGCCAGCAGTGACATGGCGGCGGGAGGCTACGAGCAGTACTTC

clone_size: -
v_call: TRBV18
j_call: TRBJ2-7
d_call: TRBD2
cdr3_aa: CASAPASGVYEQYF
cdr3_nt: TGTGCCAGCGCTCCGGCGAGCGGGGTCTACGAGCAGTACTTC

clone_size: -
v_call: TRBV5-4
j_call: TRBJ2-3
d_call: -
cdr3_aa: CASSLSSDTQYF
cdr3_nt: TGTGCCAGCAGTCTTAGCTCCGATACGCAGTATTTT

clone_size: -
v_call: TRBV5-1
j_call: TRBJ1-3
d_call: -
cdr3_aa: CASSLAAGAGNTIYF
cdr3_nt: TGCGCCAGCAGCTTGGCGGCAGGGGCTGGAAACACCATATATTTT

clone_size: -
v_call: TRBV28
j_call: TRBJ1-5
d_call: -
cdr3_aa: CASSFDRFGLNQPQHF
cdr3_nt: TGTGCCAGCAGTTTCGACAGGTTCGGACTCAATCAGCCCCAGCATTTT

clone_size: -
v_call: TRBV12-3/TRBV12-4
j_call: TRBJ1-2
d_call: TRBD1
cdr3_aa: CASSLGQGDGYTF
cdr3_nt: TGTGCCAGCAGTTTAGGACAGGGGGATGGCTACACCTTC

clone_size: -
v_call: TRBV7-2
j_call: TRBJ2-1
d_call: TRBD1
cdr3_aa: CASSLVGQGSYNEQFF
cdr3_nt: TGTGCCAGCAGCTTAGTGGGACAGGGGTCCTACAATGAGCAGTTCTTC

clone_size: -
v_call: TRBV5-1
j_call: TRBJ1-5
d_call: -
cdr3_aa: CASSPGGPGLWPQHF
cdr3_nt: TGCGCCAGCAGCCCCGGAGGACCCGGTCTCTGGCCCCAGCATTTT

clone_size: -
v_call: TRBV27
j_call: TRBJ2-4
d_call: TRBD2
cdr3_aa: CASSFGGIKNIQYF
cdr3_nt: TGTGCCAGCAGTTTCGGGGGGATAAAAAACATTCAGTACTTC

clone_size: -
v_call: TRBV18
j_call: TRBJ2-5
d_call: -
cdr3_aa: CASSAIDQETQYF
cdr3_nt: TGTGCCAGCTCAGCAATAGACCAAGAGACCCAGTACTTC

clone_size: -
v_call: TRBV19
j_call: TRBJ1-6
d_call: -
cdr3_aa: CASSIRMEANSPLHF
cdr3_nt: TGTGCCAGTAGTATTAGGATGGAGGCCAATTCACCCCTCCACTTT

clone_size: -
v_call: TRBV28
j_call: TRBJ1-5
d_call: -
cdr3_aa: CASSSGTGKGNQPQHF
cdr3_nt: TGTGCCAGCAGTTCGGGAACAGGGAAAGGAAATCAGCCCCAGCATTTT

clone_size: -
v_call: TRBV15
j_call: TRBJ1-3
d_call: TRBD1
cdr3_aa: CATSKKDRVPGNTIYF
cdr3_nt: TGTGCCACCAGCAAAAAAGACAGGGTTCCTGGAAACACCATATATTTT

clone_size: -
v_call: TRBV21-1
j_call: TRBJ1-6
d_call: -
cdr3_aa: CASSDPGQGRPVVHSPLHF
cdr3_nt: TGTGCCAGCAGCGACCCGGGACAGGGGAGGCCGGTAGTACATTCACCCCTCCACTTT